This T cell receptor beta chain emerged from a study of vaccination effects on CD4 cells after COVID-19. V lost 1 base and J lost 5; bases outside the gene matches: 11. The CDR3 totals 17 residues. CDR1 is SGHRS, CDR2 YFSETQ, per germline. Sequencing used immunoSEQ multiplex PCR; TCRdb keeps in-frame clones, though not all of them. The sample lists 40,000 or so clones; approximately 72% were seen once. Under the ViraFEST assay, PBMC were stimulated with viral peptide pools so that antigen-specific CD4+ T cells expanded. Sequencing was performed afterwards. Culture proceeded for approximately nine days, and CD4+ T cells were then isolated. The person had a PCR-confirmed SARS-CoV-2 infection during March to December 2020. This clone was observed a handful of times. Antigen unknown.

Sequenced material: CD4+ T cells from PBMCs cultured with a peptide pool, taken before COVID-19 vaccination. The V and J genes are TRBV5-1 and TRBJ2-2; TRBD2 matches 7 bases. This sequence originates from a human donor who had a prior SARS-CoV-2 infection. As DNA, the CDR3 is TGCGCCAGCAGCTTGCCCCTAGCGGTTAAGAGGACCGGGGAGCTGTTTTTT. It specifies CASSLPLAVKRTGELFF.